This TCR beta chain was sequenced in a study of PD-L1 blockade in urothelial cancer. About the research overall: Patients had received 0 to 3 prior chemotherapy regimens. Median blood clonality was approximately 0.08, with around 77,000 unique TCRs.

Profiling relied on immunoSEQ multiplex PCR, and the TCRdb table lists in-frame clones only, not all of them. The sample records 90,000 or so clones, 90% being singletons. The CDR3 length is 14 residues. V lost 5 bases and J lost 3, with 13 bases in between. Germline V CDR1 and CDR2: SEHNR, FQNEAQ (reference sequence). The time point was: pretreatment peripheral blood. Patients' cancers were locally advanced or metastatic urothelial carcinomas. All patients handed over anywhere from 1 to 8 samples, pretreatment and on-treatment. This clone came up once. This chain joins TRBV7-9 and TRBJ1-1, with D maybe TRBD1 (5 bases). This receptor was taken from a man aged 60 to 69 with urothelial cancer. The sample here was PBMCs, taken around atezolizumab (anti-PD-L1) treatment. CDR3 sequence reads: CASSHLGGDTEAFF. In nucleotides, the CDR3 is TGTGCCAGCAGCCATTTGGGGGGGGACACTGAAGCTTTCTTT.